This TCR beta chain was captured by sequencing in a study of blood T cell repertoires in COVID-19 (dated by TCRdb to 2020 to 2022). Background on the whole study: Samples from collaborators originated in the United States, Italy and Spain and spanned both the acute and convalescent phases of COVID-19. The samples were drawn from two sources: the first 160 participants of the ongoing ImmuneRACE study, and 1,000 to 1,500 subjects contributed by 6 global collaborators. Deeply sampled blood TCRbeta repertoires from subjects exposed to, actively infected with, or recovered from COVID-19 were included in the dataset. Sample metadata almost always included a de-identified subject ID, COVID-19 status, age in years and sex. HLA class I and class II types, where available, came from metadata supplied by the sample provider rather than from assay-based typing. The prospective study material was composed of cDNA or gDNA derived from T cells, B-cell-depleted T cells, or PBMCs. The repertoires were made available in a free public database intended to serve as a resource for research on the immune response to SARS-CoV-2.

About this clone itself: What antigen it recognizes has not been identified. Per-nucleotide qualities are absent, and no much larger clonotype sits a single base away.

The CDR3 sequence holds 14 residues, the cysteine and phenylalanine included. Solely the CDR3 DNA is kept, with 42 bases framed from the first base. Trimming removed 3 bases from V and 8 bases from J, leaving 11 bases between the germline ends. Sequences SNHLY (CDR1) and FYNNEI (CDR2) are obtained from the germline V gene. The immunoSEQ Assay, a bias-controlled multiplex PCR, was used to amplify TCRbeta CDR3 regions from genomic DNA. Under the source paper's analysis protocol: Nucleated cell counts per sample were estimated from amplification of reference gene primers within the assay. To quantify the absolute abundance of each unique TCRbeta CDR3 rearrangement, sequence reads were collapsed and filtered. For each sample, productive Simpson clonality was calculated by taking the square root of Simpson's diversity index across productive rearrangements. This immuneACCESS table, as held by TCRdb, lists in-frame sequences with V and J called but not all clones. Of the missing ones, under half trace to an unresolved V gene in checked studies; the others have no known cause. The DNA gave D and trimming, while V, J and clone size come from that table. In all, the sample holds approximately 150,000 clones, and approximately 90% of those were seen once. The ten largest clones represent roughly 5% of the sample.

The research as a whole found: Clinical and demographic metadata were provided uncurated, with the amount varying by source and participant.

One collaborating source in Seattle enrolled patients during active infection and followed them longitudinally through the course of disease. Whole blood was collected in K2EDTA tubes by collaborating institutions according to the institutions' own protocols. For TCRbeta analysis, collaborators shipped samples in one of three forms: frozen whole blood, isolated PBMCs, or DNA extracted from either of those sample types. The sequence joins TRBV2 to TRBJ1-6; a confident D gene designation cannot be given. The receptor comes from a man between 18 and 35 years old with COVID-19, enrolled during active disease. Sequencing was done on a sample of peripheral blood. The bases are TGTGCCAGCAGTGACTCCCTCAACTATTCACCCCTCCACTTT. It codes for CASSDSLNYSPLHF.